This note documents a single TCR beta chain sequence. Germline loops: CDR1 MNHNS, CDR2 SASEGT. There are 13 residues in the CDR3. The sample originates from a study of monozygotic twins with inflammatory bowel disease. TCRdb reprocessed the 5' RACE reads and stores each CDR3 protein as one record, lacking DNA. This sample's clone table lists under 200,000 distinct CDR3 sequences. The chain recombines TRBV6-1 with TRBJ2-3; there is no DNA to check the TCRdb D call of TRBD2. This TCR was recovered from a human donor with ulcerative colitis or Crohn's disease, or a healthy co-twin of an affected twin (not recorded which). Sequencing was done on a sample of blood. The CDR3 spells CASGGLSTDTQYF.